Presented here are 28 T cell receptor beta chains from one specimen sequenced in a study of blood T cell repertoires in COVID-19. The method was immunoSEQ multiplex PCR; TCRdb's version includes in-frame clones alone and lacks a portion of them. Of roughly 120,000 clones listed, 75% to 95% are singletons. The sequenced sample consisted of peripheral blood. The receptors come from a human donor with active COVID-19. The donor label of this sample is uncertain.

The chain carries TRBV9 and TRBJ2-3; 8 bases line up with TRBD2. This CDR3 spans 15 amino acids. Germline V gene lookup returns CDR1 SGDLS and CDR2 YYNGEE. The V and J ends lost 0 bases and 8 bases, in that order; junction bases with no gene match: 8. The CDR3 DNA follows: TGTGCCAGCAGCGTAGAGACGGGGGGGCGTCTTACGCAGTATTTT. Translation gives CASSVETGGRLTQYF.

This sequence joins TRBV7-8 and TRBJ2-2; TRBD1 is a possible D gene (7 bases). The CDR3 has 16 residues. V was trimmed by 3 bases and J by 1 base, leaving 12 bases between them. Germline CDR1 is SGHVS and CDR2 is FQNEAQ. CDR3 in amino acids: CASSLRQGGNTGELFF. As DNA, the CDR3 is TGTGCCAGCAGCTTGAGACAGGGAGGGAACACCGGGGAGCTGTTTTTT. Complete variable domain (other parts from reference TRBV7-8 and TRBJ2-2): GAGVSQSPRYKVAKRGQDVALRCDPISGHVSLFWYQQALGQGPEFLTYFQNEAQLDKSGLPSDRFFAERPEGSVSTLKIQRTQQEDSAVYLCASSLRQGGNTGELFFGEGSRLTVL.

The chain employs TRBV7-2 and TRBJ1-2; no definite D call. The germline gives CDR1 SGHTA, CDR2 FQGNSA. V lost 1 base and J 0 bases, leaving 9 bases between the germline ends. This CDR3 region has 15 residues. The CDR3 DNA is TGTGCCAGCAGCTTAGTGGGCCTAACTAACTATGGCTACACCTTC. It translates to CASSLVGLTNYGYTF.

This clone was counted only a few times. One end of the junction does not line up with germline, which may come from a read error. In DNA, the CDR3 is TGTGCCAGCAGTCACTCGTTATACACCATATATTTT. It encodes CASSHSLYTIYF. The chain joins TRBV6-6 to TRBJ1-3; D ambiguous. The CDR3 runs 12 residues. Germline loops: CDR1 MNHNY, CDR2 SVGAGI (reference sequence).

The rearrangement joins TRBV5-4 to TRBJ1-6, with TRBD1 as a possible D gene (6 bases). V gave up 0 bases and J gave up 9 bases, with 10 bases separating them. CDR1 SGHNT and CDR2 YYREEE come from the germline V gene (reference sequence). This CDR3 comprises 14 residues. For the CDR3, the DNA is TGTGCCAGCAGCTTGGCAGGGGTACGTTCACCCCTCCACTTT. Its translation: CASSLAGVRSPLHF. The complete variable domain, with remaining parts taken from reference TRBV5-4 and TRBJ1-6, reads ETGVTQSPTHLIKTRGQQVTLRCSSQSGHNTVSWYQQALGQGPQFIFQYYREEENGRGNFPPRFSGLQFPNYSSELNVNALELDDSALYLCASSLAGVRSPLHFGNGTRLTVT.

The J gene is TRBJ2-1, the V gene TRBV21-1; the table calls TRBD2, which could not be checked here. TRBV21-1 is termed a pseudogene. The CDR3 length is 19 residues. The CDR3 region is CASSKGSGGPKSSYNEQFF. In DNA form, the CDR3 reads TGTGCCAGCAGCAAAGGGAGCGGGGGCCCCAAGAGCTCCTACAATGAGCAGTTCTTC.

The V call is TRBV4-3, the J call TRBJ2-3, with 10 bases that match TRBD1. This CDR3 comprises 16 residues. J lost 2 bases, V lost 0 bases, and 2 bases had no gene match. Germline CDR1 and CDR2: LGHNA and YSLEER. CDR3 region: CASSQEGQGVTDTQYF. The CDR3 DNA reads TGCGCCAGCAGCCAAGAAGGACAGGGGGTCACAGATACGCAGTATTTT.

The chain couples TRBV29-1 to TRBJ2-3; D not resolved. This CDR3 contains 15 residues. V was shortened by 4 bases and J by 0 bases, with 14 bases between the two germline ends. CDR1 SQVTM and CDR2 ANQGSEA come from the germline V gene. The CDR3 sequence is CSVVVVVPSTDTQYF. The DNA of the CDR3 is TGCAGCGTTGTAGTAGTGGTCCCTAGCACAGATACGCAGTATTTT.

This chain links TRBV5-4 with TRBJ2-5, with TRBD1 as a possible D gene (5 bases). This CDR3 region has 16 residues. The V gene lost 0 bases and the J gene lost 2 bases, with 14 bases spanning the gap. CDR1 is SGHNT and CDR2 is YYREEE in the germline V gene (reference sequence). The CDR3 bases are TGTGCCAGCAGCTTGGCCTGGGGCTTGGGGCAAGAGACCCAGTACTTC. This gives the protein CASSLAWGLGQETQYF. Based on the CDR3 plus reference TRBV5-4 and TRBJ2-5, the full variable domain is ETGVTQSPTHLIKTRGQQVTLRCSSQSGHNTVSWYQQALGQGPQFIFQYYREEENGRGNFPPRFSGLQFPNYSSELNVNALELDDSALYLCASSLAWGLGQETQYFGPGTRLLVL.

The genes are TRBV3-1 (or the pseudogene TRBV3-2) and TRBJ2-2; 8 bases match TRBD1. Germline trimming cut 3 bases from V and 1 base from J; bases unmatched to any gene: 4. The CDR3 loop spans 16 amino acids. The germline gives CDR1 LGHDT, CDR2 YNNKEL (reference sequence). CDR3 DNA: TGTGCCAGCAGCCACAGGGGGCCTGAGAACACCGGGGAGCTGTTTTTT. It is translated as CASSHRGPENTGELFF.

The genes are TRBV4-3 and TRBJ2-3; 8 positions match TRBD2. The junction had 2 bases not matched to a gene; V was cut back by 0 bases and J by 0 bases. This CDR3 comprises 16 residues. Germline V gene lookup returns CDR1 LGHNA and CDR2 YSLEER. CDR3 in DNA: TGCGCCAGCAGCCAAGAGACTAGCGCGAGCACAGATACGCAGTATTTT. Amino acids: CASSQETSASTDTQYF.

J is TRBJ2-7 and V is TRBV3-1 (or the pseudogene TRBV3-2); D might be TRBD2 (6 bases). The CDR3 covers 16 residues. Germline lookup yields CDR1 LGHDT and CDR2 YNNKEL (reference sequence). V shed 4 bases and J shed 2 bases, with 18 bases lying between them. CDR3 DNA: TGTGCCAGCAGCCCTACTGGCGGGACGGGAGCCTACGAGCAGTACTTC. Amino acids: CASSPTGGTGAYEQYF.

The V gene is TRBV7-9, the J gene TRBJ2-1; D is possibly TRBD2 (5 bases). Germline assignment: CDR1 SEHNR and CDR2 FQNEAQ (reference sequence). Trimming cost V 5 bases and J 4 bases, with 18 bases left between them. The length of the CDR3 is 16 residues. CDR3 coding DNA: TGTGCCAGCAGCCCTTTATGGGCGGGCCAGTACAATGAGCAGTTCTTC. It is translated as CASSPLWAGQYNEQFF.

As DNA, the CDR3 is TGTGCCAGCAGCCAGACAGGGCCCGTCTATGGCTACACCTTC. It translates to CASSQTGPVYGYTF. The rearrangement uses TRBV7-9 and TRBJ1-2, with 7 bases fitting TRBD1. The V gene end was trimmed by 5 bases and the J gene end by 4 bases; junction bases not matched to a gene: 7. The V gene's germline CDR1 is SEHNR and CDR2 FQNEAQ (reference sequence). The CDR3 loop spans 14 amino acids.

CDR3 sequence (DNA): TGTGCCAGCAGCCAAGATACAGCAGATGAGCAGTTCTTC. Translated: CASSQDTADEQFF. This chain links TRBV3-1 (or the pseudogene TRBV3-2) with TRBJ2-1, with no clear D. Germline CDR1 is LGHDT and CDR2 is YNNKEL (reference sequence). Trimming removed 0 bases at V and 8 bases at J, with 8 bases between. The CDR3 loop spans 13 amino acids.

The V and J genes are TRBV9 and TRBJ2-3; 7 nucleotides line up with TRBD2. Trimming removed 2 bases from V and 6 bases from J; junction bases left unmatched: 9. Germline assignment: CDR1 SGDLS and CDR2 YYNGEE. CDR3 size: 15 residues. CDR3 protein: CASSVSGSYGDTQYF. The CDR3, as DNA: TGTGCCAGCAGCGTTAGCGGGTCATATGGGGATACGCAGTATTTT. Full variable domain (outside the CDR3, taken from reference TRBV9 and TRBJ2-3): DSGVTQTPKHLITATGQRVTLRCSPRSGDLSVYWYQQSLDQGLQFLIQYYNGEERAKGNILERFSAQQFPDLHSELNLSSLELGDSALYFCASSVSGSYGDTQYFGPGTRLTVL.

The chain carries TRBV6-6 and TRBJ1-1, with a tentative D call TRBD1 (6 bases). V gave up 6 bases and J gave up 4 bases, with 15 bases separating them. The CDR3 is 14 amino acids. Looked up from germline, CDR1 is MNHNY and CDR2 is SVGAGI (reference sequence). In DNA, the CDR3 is TGTGCCAGCAGGAATAAACAGGGACCCACTGAAGCTTTCTTT. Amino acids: CASRNKQGPTEAFF.

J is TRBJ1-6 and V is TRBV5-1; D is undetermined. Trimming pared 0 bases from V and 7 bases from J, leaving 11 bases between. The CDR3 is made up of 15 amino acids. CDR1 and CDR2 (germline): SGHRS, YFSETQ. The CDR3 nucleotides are TGCGCCAGCAGCTTGGCTGGCAGTGAAAATTCACCCCTCCACTTT. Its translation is CASSLAGSENSPLHF.

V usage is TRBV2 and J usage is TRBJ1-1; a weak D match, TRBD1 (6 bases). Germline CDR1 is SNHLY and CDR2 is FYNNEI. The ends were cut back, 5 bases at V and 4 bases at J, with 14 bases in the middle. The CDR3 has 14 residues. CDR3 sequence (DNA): TGTGCCAGCAGTACGGACAGTCCCGGCACTGAAGCTTTCTTT. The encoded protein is CASSTDSPGTEAFF.

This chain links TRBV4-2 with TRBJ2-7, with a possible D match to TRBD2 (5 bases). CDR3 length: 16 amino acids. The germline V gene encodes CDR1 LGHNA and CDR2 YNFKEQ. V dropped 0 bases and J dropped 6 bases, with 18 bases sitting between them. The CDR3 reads CASSQDPGSGNREQYF. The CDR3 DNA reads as TGTGCCAGCAGCCAAGATCCGGGAAGTGGAAACCGCGAGCAGTACTTC.

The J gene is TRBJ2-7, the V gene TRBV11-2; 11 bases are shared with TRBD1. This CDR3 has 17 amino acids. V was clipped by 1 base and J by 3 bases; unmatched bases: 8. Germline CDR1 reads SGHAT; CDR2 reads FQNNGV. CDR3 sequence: CASSLAPAGTGGYEQYF. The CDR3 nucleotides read TGTGCCAGCAGCTTAGCTCCCGCCGGGACAGGGGGCTACGAGCAGTACTTC.

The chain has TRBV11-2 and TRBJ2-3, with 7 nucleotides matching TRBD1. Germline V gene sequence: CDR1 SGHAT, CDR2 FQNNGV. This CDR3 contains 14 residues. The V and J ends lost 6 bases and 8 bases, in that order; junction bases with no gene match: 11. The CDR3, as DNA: TGTGCCAGCAGTCGGACAGGAGCCGTTGGTACGCAGTATTTT. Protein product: CASSRTGAVGTQYF.

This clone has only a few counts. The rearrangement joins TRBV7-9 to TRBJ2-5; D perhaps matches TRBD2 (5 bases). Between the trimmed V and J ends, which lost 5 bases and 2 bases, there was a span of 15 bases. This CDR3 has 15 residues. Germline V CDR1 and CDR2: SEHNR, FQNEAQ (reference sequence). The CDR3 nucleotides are TGTGCCAGCAGCATATCCTTCGGGGAACAAGAGACCCAGTACTTC. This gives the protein CASSISFGEQETQYF.

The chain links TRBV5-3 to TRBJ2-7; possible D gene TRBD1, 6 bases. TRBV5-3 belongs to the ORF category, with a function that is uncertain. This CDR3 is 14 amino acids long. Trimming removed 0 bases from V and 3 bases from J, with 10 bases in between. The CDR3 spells CARSLALGGYEQYF. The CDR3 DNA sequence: TGTGCCAGAAGCTTGGCCTTAGGGGGCTACGAGCAGTACTTC.

The CDR3 sequence is CATSRGTGQSRTYNEQFF. The CDR3 coding sequence is TGTGCCACCAGCAGGGGGACAGGGCAATCGAGAACCTACAATGAGCAGTTCTTC. The J gene is TRBJ2-1, the V gene TRBV15, with TRBD1 matching over 9 bases. CDR3 length: 18 amino acids. The ends lost 3 bases at V and 2 bases at J; junction bases unmatched: 11. CDR1 LNHNV and CDR2 YYDKDF come from the germline V gene (reference sequence).

The CDR3 nucleotides are TGTGCTAGTGGTTTAGGAGTGAATAGCAATCAGCCCCAGCATTTT. Protein sequence: CASGLGVNSNQPQHF. The chain has TRBV12-5 and TRBJ1-5; no definite D call. The CDR3 is made up of 15 amino acids. The germline CDR1 and CDR2 sequences are LGHNT and FRNRAP. Trimming left V 3 bases short and J 0 bases short, with 9 bases between.

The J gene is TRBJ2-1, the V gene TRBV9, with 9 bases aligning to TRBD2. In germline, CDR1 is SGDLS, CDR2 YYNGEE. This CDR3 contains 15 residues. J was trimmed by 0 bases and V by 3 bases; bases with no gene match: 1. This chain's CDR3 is CASSATSGSYNEQFF. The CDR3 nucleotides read TGTGCCAGCAGCGCGACTAGCGGCTCCTACAATGAGCAGTTCTTC.

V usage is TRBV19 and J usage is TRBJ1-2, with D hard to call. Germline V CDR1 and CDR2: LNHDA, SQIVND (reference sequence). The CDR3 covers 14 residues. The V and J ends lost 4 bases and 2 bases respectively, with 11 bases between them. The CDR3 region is CASSTRTGNYGYTF. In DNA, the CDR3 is TGTGCCAGTAGTACCAGGACGGGAAACTATGGCTACACCTTC.